These 20 T cell receptor beta chains originate from one sample sequenced in a study of CD8 T cells in ankylosing spondylitis. TCRdb fed the 5' RACE reads into MiXCR, producing one record per CDR3 protein. Among 200,000 to 250,000 distinct CDR3 sequences listed, roughly a tenth were seen once. Source material: blood, either unsorted or a sorted T cell fraction (not recorded which). These receptors were obtained from a male donor with ankylosing spondylitis or in good health (not recorded which).

The chain uses TRBV6-2 or TRBV6-3 and TRBJ2-7, with 11 nucleotides matching TRBD1. CDR3 size: 17 residues. J lost 3 bases, V lost 2 bases, and 9 bases had no gene match. Per the germline V gene, CDR1 is MNHEY and CDR2 is SVGEGT. The CDR3 region has the DNA TGTGCCAGCAGTTACGACCGGACAGGGGGCGGGATCTACGAGCAGTACTTC. Amino acid sequence: CASSYDRTGGGIYEQYF.

This clonotype was counted only a few times. DNA for the CDR3: TGTGCCAGCAGCCCAAATAGCGGGGGCAGCACAGATACGCAGTATTTT. Amino acids: CASSPNSGGSTDTQYF. The chain recombines TRBV7-3 with TRBJ2-3, with 9 bases that match TRBD2. This CDR3 contains 16 residues. CDR1 is SGHTA and CDR2 is FQGTGA in the germline V gene. V shed 5 bases and J 0 bases; nucleotides not matched to a gene: 6. The entire variable domain, with the rest obtained from reference TRBV7-3 and TRBJ2-3, is as follows: GAGVSQTPSNKVTEKGKYVELRCDPISGHTALYWYRQSLGQGPEFLIYFQGTGAADDSGLPNDRFFAVRPEGSVSTLKIQRTERGDSAVYLCASSPNSGGSTDTQYFGPGTRLTVL.

This clonotype was detected only a few times. The rearrangement links TRBV12-3 or TRBV12-4 to TRBJ2-5; 9 bases are shared with TRBD2. The trim removed 2 bases at V and 1 base at J, leaving 2 bases unmatched. The CDR3 spans 15 residues. This CDR3 reads CASSLWRGGQETQYF. The CDR3 DNA is TGTGCCAGCAGTTTATGGCGGGGGGGCCAAGAGACCCAGTACTTC.

This clonotype came up many times. The chain links TRBV6-1 to TRBJ1-2; TRBD1 is a possible D gene (6 bases). The germline V and J ends were trimmed by 6 bases and 5 bases, with 19 bases remaining between them. Germline V gene sequence: CDR1 MNHNS, CDR2 SASEGT. This CDR3 region has 15 residues. The CDR3 loop reads CASSTHRDLQYGYTF. As DNA, the CDR3 is TGTGCCAGCAGCACACACAGGGACTTACAATATGGCTACACCTTC.

This clonotype was observed many times. The chain recombines TRBV29-1 with TRBJ2-1; D unresolved. Looked up from germline, CDR1 is SQVTM and CDR2 is ANQGSEA. V was cut by 8 bases and J by 5 bases, with 31 bases left in between. This CDR3 has 18 residues. CDR3 in DNA: TGCAGCCCTTTCGGGTGGTGTAGGAAGAGCGTGCCAAACAATGAGCAGTTCTTC. As protein: CSPFGWCRKSVPNNEQFF.

This clonotype was observed many times. The chain recombines TRBV20-1 with TRBJ1-1, with D hard to call. CDR1 and CDR2 (germline): DFQATT, SNEGSKA (reference sequence). With 1 base removed from V and 1 base from J, the gap between germline ends came to 10 bases. The CDR3 is 14 residues long. The CDR3 loop is CSARARTRNTEAFF. The CDR3 DNA reads TGCAGTGCTAGAGCTCGGACTAGGAACACTGAAGCTTTCTTT.

This clonotype was found many times. The V call is TRBV24-1, the J call TRBJ2-1, with D uncertain. Germline values: CDR1 KGHDR, CDR2 SFDVKD. The CDR3 has 13 amino acids. V gave up 4 bases and J gave up 8 bases, with 11 bases separating them. The DNA of the CDR3 is TGTGCCACCAGTGAATTTCAGTGGGATGAGCAGTTCTTC. This codes for CATSEFQWDEQFF.

The genes are TRBV4-1 and TRBJ2-7; D possibly uses TRBD1 or TRBD2 (5 bases each). Trimming took off 4 bases at V and 5 bases at J, with 12 bases between the two ends. The CDR3 contains 13 residues. Germline values: CDR1 MGHRA, CDR2 YSYEKL. The CDR3 loop is CASSRGEFHEQYF. The CDR3 DNA reads TGCGCCAGCAGCCGAGGGGAGTTCCACGAGCAGTACTTC.

The CDR3 nucleotides read TGTGCCAGCAGTGACAGGGTCTTGAACACTGAAGCTTTCTTT. Its translation is CASSDRVLNTEAFF. This sequence joins TRBV2 and TRBJ1-1; possibly TRBD1 for D (5 bases). Trimming removed 3 bases from V and 0 bases from J, with 8 bases in between. The germline CDR1 and CDR2 sequences are SNHLY and FYNNEI. The CDR3 totals 14 residues.

This clonotype was seen at least ten times. The rearrangement joins TRBV7-6 to TRBJ2-7, with D perhaps TRBD1 or TRBD2 (5 bases each). CDR1 is SGHVS and CDR2 is FNYEAQ in the germline V gene. V was shortened by 5 bases and J by 2 bases, with 16 bases between the two germline ends. The CDR3 runs to 15 residues. This CDR3 is CASSPDGAFTYEQYF. CDR3 DNA sequence: TGTGCCAGCAGCCCAGACGGGGCCTTTACCTACGAGCAGTACTTC.

This clonotype was recorded many times. The rearrangement joins TRBV12-3 or TRBV12-4 to TRBJ2-2; 9 bases line up with TRBD1. V shed 11 bases, J shed 6 bases, and the junction held 7 bases outside the gene matches. The CDR3 is made up of 13 amino acids. CDR3 bases: TGTGCCTCCTTGACAGGGGGGGCCGGGGAGCTGTTTTTT. Protein sequence: CASLTGGAGELFF.

This clonotype has a count of ten or more. CDR3 loop: CASSSGTRAYEQYF. CDR3 DNA sequence: TGTGCCAGCAGCTCCGGGACTAGAGCCTACGAGCAGTACTTC. The chain is built from TRBV5-6 and TRBJ2-7, with 8 positions matching TRBD2. Losses at the gene ends were 3 bases for V and 2 bases for J; bases not matched to a gene: 4. The germline CDR1 and CDR2 sequences are SGHDT and YYEEEE. This CDR3 comprises 14 residues.

The table lists this clonotype with a few counts. CDR3 sequence reads: CATSDFDYTGELFF. CDR3 nucleotides: TGTGCCACCAGTGATTTCGACTACACCGGGGAGCTGTTTTTT. The chain is built from TRBV24-1 and TRBJ2-2; no definite D call. Trimming shortened V by 1 base and J by 3 bases, and 5 bases separated the two germline ends. The CDR3 has 14 residues. CDR1 is KGHDR, CDR2 SFDVKD, per germline.

This clonotype has a count of ten or more. The chain joins TRBV12-3 or TRBV12-4 to TRBJ2-5, with D possibly matching TRBD1 (6 bases). This CDR3 contains 12 residues. Trimming cost V 7 bases and J 3 bases, with 9 bases left between them. The chain's CDR3 is CASNSGEETQYF. The CDR3 DNA follows: TGTGCCAGCAACTCAGGGGAAGAGACCCAGTACTTC.

This chain connects TRBV10-3 to TRBJ2-1, with a tentative D call TRBD1 (7 bases). The CDR3 has 15 residues. Germline V lookup: CDR1 ENHRY, CDR2 SYGVKD. Trimming cost V 0 bases and J 8 bases, with 14 bases left between them. The CDR3: CAISESGGGVDEQFF. CDR3 nucleotides: TGTGCCATCAGTGAGTCCGGAGGGGGCGTAGATGAGCAGTTCTTC.

This clonotype was recorded at least ten times. The chain carries TRBV5-1 and TRBJ1-1; D is possibly TRBD1 (5 bases). Germline CDR1 is SGHRS and CDR2 is YFSETQ. This CDR3 region has 14 residues. V shed 5 bases and J shed 4 bases, with 15 bases lying between them. CDR3 amino acids: CASSQRQSGTEAFF. The CDR3 nucleotides read TGCGCCAGCAGTCAACGACAGAGCGGCACTGAAGCTTTCTTT.

This clonotype was seen repeatedly, ten times or more. This chain uses TRBV12-3 or TRBV12-4 with TRBJ1-6, with D maybe TRBD1 (6 bases). CDR3 length equals 14 residues. V was cut by 6 bases and J by 7 bases, with 13 bases left in between. The CDR3 reads CASSLGQLNSPLHF. DNA of the CDR3: TGTGCCAGCAGCCTTGGACAGTTGAATTCACCCCTCCACTTT.

The sample holds many counts of this clonotype. The V and J genes are TRBV11-2 and TRBJ2-7; D is perhaps TRBD2 (5 bases). The V gene's germline CDR1 is SGHAT and CDR2 FQNNGV. This CDR3 has 14 residues. V lost 1 base, J lost 2 bases, and 9 bases lay in between. The CDR3 nucleotides are TGTGCCAGCAGCTTAGTAGACGGGACCTACGAGCAGTACTTC. Protein sequence: CASSLVDGTYEQYF.

This clonotype was seen ten or more times. The chain combines TRBV7-8 with TRBJ2-2, with a possible D match to TRBD1 (6 bases). V was shortened by 5 bases and J by 8 bases, with 18 bases between the two germline ends. The CDR3 consists of 15 residues. Germline V lookup: CDR1 SGHVS, CDR2 FQNEAQ. The CDR3 nucleotides read TGTGCCAGCAGCCCACGACAGGAACTAGGGGGGGAGCTGTTTTTT. Translated, it gives CASSPRQELGGELFF.

In its sample, this clonotype was seen many times. The genes are TRBV6-1 and TRBJ1-2; a weak D match, TRBD1 (5 bases). Germline CDR1 and CDR2: MNHNS and SASEGT. The CDR3 is 13 residues long. Trimming shortened V by 8 bases and J by 0 bases, and 10 bases separated the two germline ends. The CDR3 DNA sequence: TGTGCCAGCGGGGCAGGGTCTAACTATGGCTACACCTTC. It translates to CASGAGSNYGYTF.